This section outlines one T cell receptor beta chain sequence together with its context. No antigen is known for it. The input lacks base qualities; no much larger clone sits a single base away. Library preparation used the immunoSEQ multiplex PCR assay. For TCR sequencing, RNA was extracted from every sample and reverse transcribed into cDNA to serve as template. SuperScript III was used for first-strand cDNA synthesis, primed with a 2:1 mix of oligo-dT and random hexamers. A synthetic immune receptor repertoire was used to gauge amplification bias, and whatever bias remained was removed computationally. In the paper's pipeline: Raw reads were preprocessed for error removal, and CDR3 was defined according to IMGT conventions as running from the conserved cysteine to phenylalanine. Clonality was computed by normalizing Shannon entropy by log2 of the number of productive unique TCRs and subtracting the result from 1. Scalp TCRbeta sequences were cross-referenced with sorted blood CD4 and CD8 repertoires so that the CD4 or CD8 identity of scalp clones could be inferred. TCRdb limited this immuneACCESS table to in-frame rearrangements with V and J called. A share of clones is missing; checked studies link under half to unresolved V genes, and the rest is unexplained. The V and J calls and the clone size are those of that table, but D and trimming were determined from the DNA. Present in this sample are 150,000 or so clones, roughly two thirds of which were seen just once. The biggest ten clones account for over 0.85% of the sample.

Trimming costs V 1 base and J 12 bases, and their ends lie 14 bases apart. CDR1 MGHRA and CDR2 YSYEKL are derived from the germline V gene. The CDR3 has 13 amino acids, counting the end cysteine and phenylalanine. CDR3 DNA only is kept here, 39 bases in frame from base 1. The sample's time point label, decoded: around 4 weeks on oral tofacitinib. This sample's treatment or condition label indicates: oral pan-JAK inhibitor, 5-10 mg twice daily. From alopecia areata patients, peripheral blood was collected along with lesional scalp punch biopsies. PBMCs were isolated by density centrifugation and stained for CD3, CD4 and CD8, after which CD4+ and CD8+ T cells were sorted on a FACSAria. The data stem from a study of CD8+ T cells in alopecia areata (dated by TCRdb to the late 2010s). Turning to the overall study: The treated patients took part in an open-label pilot trial in which moderate-to-severe alopecia areata was treated with oral tofacitinib at 5 to 10 mg twice daily. Clonality in the scalp was compared among normal scalp (n=4), patchy alopecia areata scalp (n=8), and alopecia totalis/universalis scalp (n=8). Biopsies were taken from tofacitinib-treated patients at baseline and again at 4 and 24 weeks into treatment, and several of those patients also had a later scalp biopsy. The study used high-throughput TCRbeta sequencing to examine T cell clonal expansion in alopecia areata, in both the C3H/HeJ mouse model and human patients. In treated patients, disease severity was measured using the SALT score, which gives the percentage of scalp surface area affected. RNA was extracted with the PAXgene miRNA kit for fixed scalp, the miRNeasy kit for PBMCs, and the RNeasy kit for mouse skin. In humans, TCRbeta sequencing was performed on scalp tissue and on sorted CD4+ and CD8+ peripheral blood T cells from healthy controls and from patients with patchy or totalis/universalis alopecia areata. immunoSEQ multiplex PCR using 35 Vbeta forward primers and 13 Jbeta reverse primers was used to amplify TCRbeta CDR3 regions. Tofacitinib was administered for 6 to 18 months, and 6 months of follow-up off drug were then conducted to assess delayed response and recurrence. Results and caveats for the whole study, not just this receptor: Scalp clonality and the number of expanded CD8+ clones among the top 100 scalp clones were significantly decreased by tofacitinib. Shared TCR sequences between patients were less evident than in mice, which may be partly attributable to HLA diversity in the patient population. Many expanded lesional clones were found to persist in scalp and blood during tofacitinib treatment, and relapse after treatment cessation may be partly explained by this persistence. Higher clonality and more expanded CD8+ clones were observed in lesional scalp than in normal scalp, particularly in alopecia totalis/universalis, a finding suggestive of antigenic drive. Because the treated cohort was small and included a single nonresponder, larger studies are needed to assess links between baseline CD8+ expansion and response. Unlike mouse skin, which is dominated by gammadelta T cells, normal human skin has resident alphabeta T cells that are also sequenced, and this complicates analysis of the scalp TCR repertoire.

The sequenced sample was CD4+ T cells sorted from blood, obtained at week 4, from a patient treated with tofacitinib. This clonotype originated in a human donor with alopecia areata. The sequence is built from TRBV4-1 and TRBJ2-3; TRBD1 is a possible D gene, resting on 5 matching bases. The CDR3 region reads CASSQALVGPQYF. The nucleotides read TGCGCCAGCAGCCAAGCCCTGGTGGGGCCTCAGTATTTT.